These 8 T cell receptor beta chains were sequenced from one sample in a study of blood T cell repertoires in COVID-19. TCRdb's table, derived via immunoSEQ multiplex PCR, lists solely in-frame clones and lacks some. The sample lists some 210,000 clones; around 90% were seen once. The sequenced sample was PBMCs or T cells enriched from blood (not recorded which). These receptors were obtained from a man aged 18 to 35 with acute COVID-19.

The V and J genes are TRBV11-3 and TRBJ2-2; perhaps TRBD1 as D (6 bases). The V end was cut by 6 bases, the J end by 3 bases, with 11 bases between. There are 14 residues in the CDR3. Germline V gives CDR1 SGHNT, CDR2 YENEEA. The CDR3 loop reads CASSGRGYTGELFF. The CDR3 DNA reads TGTGCCAGCAGTGGAAGGGGGTACACCGGGGAGCTGTTTTTT.

V is TRBV19 and J is TRBJ1-1; D might be TRBD1 (6 bases). V shed 0 bases and J shed 4 bases, with 18 bases lying between them. The CDR3 covers 17 residues. From germline, CDR1 is LNHDA and CDR2 SQIVND (reference sequence). The CDR3 loop reads CASSIDIYRERTTEAFF. DNA for the CDR3: TGTGCCAGTAGTATAGATATATACAGGGAGAGGACCACTGAAGCTTTCTTT.

This clone is medium-sized. This chain uses TRBV30 with TRBJ2-2, with D tentatively TRBD2 (6 bases). V lost 4 bases to trimming and J lost 3 bases, with 15 bases between them. The CDR3 is 15 residues long. The germline CDR1 and CDR2 sequences are GTSNPN and SVGIG (reference sequence). The CDR3 loop reads CAWKRAGSDTGELFF. DNA for the CDR3: TGTGCCTGGAAGCGAGCGGGTTCGGACACCGGGGAGCTGTTTTTT.

The V and J genes are TRBV11-2 and TRBJ2-1, with TRBD2 identical over 8 bases. This CDR3 spans 16 amino acids. V shed 0 bases and J 0 bases; nucleotides not matched to a gene: 1. Per germline, CDR1 SGHAT and CDR2 FQNNGV. The CDR3 nucleotides read TGTGCCAGCAGCTTAGAACTAGCGGTCTCCTACAATGAGCAGTTCTTC. Residues: CASSLELAVSYNEQFF.

J is TRBJ2-5 and V is TRBV28, with D possibly being TRBD2 (5 bases). Between the trimmed V and J ends, which lost 3 bases and 6 bases, there was a span of 17 bases. The CDR3 contains 15 residues. Germline lookup yields CDR1 MDHEN and CDR2 SYDVKM. The CDR3 here is CASSFQSGNRKTQYF. DNA of the CDR3: TGTGCCAGCAGTTTTCAGTCGGGGAATAGGAAGACCCAGTACTTC.

J is TRBJ1-1 and V is TRBV19; the D is unclear. The CDR3 has 13 residues. Trimming shortened V by 3 bases and J by 0 bases, and 5 bases separated the two germline ends. The V gene's germline CDR1 is LNHDA and CDR2 SQIVND (reference sequence). The CDR3 loop is CASSINMNTEAFF. The CDR3, as DNA: TGTGCCAGTAGTATCAACATGAACACTGAAGCTTTCTTT.

The V and J genes are TRBV3-1 (or the pseudogene TRBV3-2) and TRBJ2-7; D may be TRBD1 (5 bases). The V gene's germline CDR1 is LGHDT and CDR2 YNNKEL (reference sequence). The CDR3 covers 13 residues. Trimming removed 0 bases from V and 2 bases from J, with 5 bases in between. The CDR3 region has the DNA TGTGCCAGCAGCCAAGACAGGGCCTACGAGCAGTACTTC. Protein product: CASSQDRAYEQYF.

V usage is TRBV11-2 and J usage is TRBJ2-1; D possibly corresponds to TRBD1 (5 bases). Trimming stripped 5 bases from V and 5 bases from J, with 16 bases between. This CDR3 comprises 15 residues. Germline V gives CDR1 SGHAT, CDR2 FQNNGV. The CDR3 region has the DNA TGTGCCAGCAGCCAAAGCCCCGTAGGGGACAATGAGCAGTTCTTC. Translating it yields CASSQSPVGDNEQFF.